One sample yielded the 5 T cell receptor beta chains listed below, sequenced in a study of PD-1 blockade in classical Hodgkin lymphoma. Brentuximab vedotin exposure varied, and every patient relapsed after autologous stem cell transplantation. Only in-frame clones appear in the TCRdb table, and some are missing; sequencing was by immunoSEQ multiplex PCR. The table lists about 11,000 clones, 70% to 80% of them singletons. The material sequenced was peripheral blood mononuclear cells (PBMCs), taken at baseline. These receptors were obtained from a human donor with classical Hodgkin lymphoma.

This clone showed up just once. The CDR3 nucleotides read TGTGCCAGCAGTGCCTCGAGCGGGAGGGGCCCAGATACGCAGTATTTT. Translating gives CASSASSGRGPDTQYF. The chain links TRBV27 to TRBJ2-3, with 10 positions matching TRBD2. This CDR3 region has 16 residues. CDR1 MNHEY and CDR2 SMNVEV come from the germline V gene (reference sequence). Germline trimming cut 5 bases from V and 4 bases from J; bases unmatched to any gene: 9.

The table lists this clone with a count of one. The CDR3 sequence is CASSPSETQYF. CDR3 coding DNA: TGTGCCAGCTCACCGTCAGAGACCCAGTACTTC. The chain carries TRBV18 and TRBJ2-5; D is undetermined. V was pared by 3 bases and J by 4 bases, with 3 bases between. Germline values: CDR1 KGHSH, CDR2 LQKENI. The CDR3 runs to 11 residues.

This clone occurred a few times. The chain employs TRBV2 and TRBJ2-7; 9 bases fit TRBD1. The ends lost 7 bases at V and 3 bases at J; junction bases unmatched: 4. The CDR3 has 13 residues. Germline V CDR1 and CDR2: SNHLY, FYNNEI. DNA of the CDR3: TGTGCCAGCACTAGGGACAGGGACTACGAGCAGTACTTC. Residues: CASTRDRDYEQYF. The full variable domain, rest sourced from reference TRBV2 and TRBJ2-7, is EPEVTQTPSHQVTQMGQEVILRCVPISNHLYFYWYRQILGQKVEFLVSFYNNEISEKSEIFDDQFSVERPDGSNFTLKIRSTKLEDSAMYFCASTRDRDYEQYFGPGTRLTVT.

Only a few counts were recorded for this clone. V usage is TRBV27 and J usage is TRBJ2-3; TRBD2 matches at 10 bases. The CDR3 sequence is 16 residues long. Germline values: CDR1 MNHEY, CDR2 SMNVEV (reference sequence). V shed 8 bases, J shed 6 bases, and the junction held 14 bases outside the gene matches. CDR3 residues: CASSVRVAGGLDTQYF. CDR3 nucleotide sequence: TGTGCCAGCTCCGTACGGGTAGCGGGAGGTCTTGATACGCAGTATTTT.

In its sample, this clone was seen a few times. The chain joins TRBV11-2 to TRBJ2-5; 10 positions agree with TRBD2. There are 16 residues in the CDR3. From germline, CDR1 is SGHAT and CDR2 FQNNGV. V lost 4 bases to trimming and J lost 4 bases; unmatched junction nucleotides: 9. CDR3 protein: CASSSSSGRLRETQYF. In DNA form, the CDR3 reads TGTGCCAGCAGCTCTTCTAGCGGGAGACTTAGAGAGACCCAGTACTTC.